These 7 T cell receptor beta chains originate from one sample sequenced in a study of T-cell memory formation after mild COVID-19. Using its own MiXCR run on the 5' RACE reads, TCRdb lists one record per CDR3 protein. In the table there are roughly 350,000 distinct CDR3 sequences, roughly 20% of which are singletons. Sequencing was done on a sample of PBMCs or a T cell subset sorted from them (not recorded which). Receptor source: an adult woman who had mild COVID-19 (a few samples of this study predate the infection). Cell type and time point are not known.

This clonotype has just a few counts. The V gene is TRBV20-1, the J gene TRBJ1-1; D is unresolved. The CDR3 runs 11 residues. Trimming removed 5 bases from V and 0 bases from J, with 4 bases in between. Germline V CDR1 and CDR2: DFQATT, SNEGSKA (reference sequence). The CDR3 sequence is CSAGLNTEAFF. CDR3 coding DNA: TGCAGTGCTGGACTGAACACTGAAGCTTTCTTT.

This clonotype was counted at least ten times. The rearrangement uses TRBV4-1 and TRBJ1-3, with 7 bases lining up with TRBD1. V was pared by 1 base and J by 7 bases, with 4 bases of the junction left unmatched. This CDR3 spans 14 amino acids. The germline gives CDR1 MGHRA, CDR2 YSYEKL. The CDR3 spells CASSQADRDNTIYF. CDR3 coding DNA: TGCGCCAGCAGCCAAGCCGACAGGGACAACACCATATATTTT.

In this sample, this clonotype turned up a few times. CDR3 region: CASSQPSGRLDEQFF. The CDR3 DNA is TGTGCCAGCAGCCAACCTAGCGGGAGGTTGGATGAGCAGTTCTTC. V and J are TRBV16 and TRBJ2-1; 11 positions agree with TRBD2. The J segment lost 8 bases and the V segment lost 2 bases, leaving 5 bases of the junction unmatched. CDR3 size: 15 residues. CDR1 and CDR2 (germline): KGHSY, FQNENV.

This clonotype was detected only a few times. The chain links TRBV10-3 to TRBJ2-7; the D is unclear. From germline, CDR1 is ENHRY and CDR2 SYGVKD. V lost 4 bases and J lost 3, with 10 bases in between. This CDR3 spans 13 amino acids. This chain's CDR3 is CAISVGVDYEQYF. The CDR3 nucleotides are TGTGCCATCAGTGTTGGTGTAGACTACGAGCAGTACTTC.

This clonotype was seen a few times. The chain is built from TRBV24-1 and TRBJ1-2; no clear D gene. This CDR3 is 12 amino acids long. V was clipped by 3 bases and J by 8 bases, with 9 bases between them. Germline CDR1 reads KGHDR; CDR2 reads SFDVKD. Here the CDR3 reads CATSDPETGYTF. CDR3 in DNA: TGTGCCACCAGTGATCCAGAGACGGGCTACACCTTC.

This chain uses TRBV24-1 with TRBJ2-1, with D hard to call. Looked up from germline, CDR1 is KGHDR and CDR2 is SFDVKD. This CDR3 is 13 amino acids long. Trimming shortened V by 4 bases and J by 12 bases, and 15 bases separated the two germline ends. In DNA form, the CDR3 reads TGTGCCACCAGTGAGCTAGGAGCGAAAGGGCAGTTCTTC. It specifies CATSELGAKGQFF.

Only a few counts were recorded for this clonotype. The chain carries TRBV5-1 and TRBJ1-3; D unclear. Germline V gene data show CDR1 as SGHRS and CDR2 as YFSETQ. This CDR3 is built from 13 residues. Trimming left V 6 bases short and J 3 bases short, with 10 bases between. CDR3 in DNA: TGCGCCAGCAAACCGTCGAGTGGAAACACCATATATTTT. The encoded protein is CASKPSSGNTIYF.